Listed below are T cell receptor beta chains from one sample, sequenced in a study of PD-1 blockade in classical Hodgkin lymphoma. Using immunoSEQ multiplex PCR, the repertoire was profiled, and TCRdb retains in-frame clones only, with some absent. The sample consists of 20,000 or so clones, 70% to 80% of them appearing once. The sequenced sample was peripheral blood mononuclear cells (PBMCs), obtained before the second cycle of nivolumab. All receptors come from a human donor with classical Hodgkin lymphoma. Both conserved end residues are part of each CDR3. Fields, in order: CDR3 DNA, CDR3 protein, J gene, V gene, CDR3 length, D gene, clone size. D genes are given only for firm matches. Size values are once, few and many counts, or a class for expanded clones, and some rows have none.

CDR3 DNA: TGTGCCAGTTCTCGTCTGAAAGGAGAGACCCAGTACTTC
CDR3 protein: CASSRLKGETQYF
J gene: TRBJ2-5
V gene: TRBV6-1
CDR3 length: 13
D gene: -
clone size: once

CDR3 DNA: TGTGCCAGCAGTCAAAGACCCTACGAGCAGTACTTC
CDR3 protein: CASSQRPYEQYF
J gene: TRBJ2-7
V gene: TRBV6-5
CDR3 length: 12
D gene: -
clone size: once

CDR3 DNA: TGTGCCAGCTCCCCCGCCGGGCTGGAGGAGACCCAGTACTTC
CDR3 protein: CASSPAGLEETQYF
J gene: TRBJ2-5
V gene: TRBV18
CDR3 length: 14
D gene: -
clone size: -

CDR3 DNA: TGTGCCAGCAGCTTAAGGGGGACAGCCCCCTTCGAGCAGTACTTC
CDR3 protein: CASSLRGTAPFEQYF
J gene: TRBJ2-7
V gene: TRBV13
CDR3 length: 15
D gene: TRBD1
clone size: -

CDR3 DNA: TGTGCCAGCAGTTGGGGGAATATCAACACCGGGGAGCTGTTTTTT
CDR3 protein: CASSWGNINTGELFF
J gene: TRBJ2-2
V gene: TRBV27
CDR3 length: 15
D gene: -
clone size: -

CDR3 DNA: TGTGCCAGTAGTATCGGGGTGGGGCTTAGCTCCTACAATGAGCAGTTCTTC
CDR3 protein: CASSIGVGLSSYNEQFF
J gene: TRBJ2-1
V gene: TRBV19
CDR3 length: 17
D gene: -
clone size: -

CDR3 DNA: TGTGCCAGCAGTTCCCGGACCGATTCTTCGGGAGAGCAGTACTTC
CDR3 protein: CASSSRTDSSGEQYF
J gene: TRBJ2-7
V gene: TRBV28
CDR3 length: 15
D gene: -
clone size: -

CDR3 DNA: TGTGCCAGCAGCTTACAGGACACCGCGAACACCGGGGAGCTGTTTTTT
CDR3 protein: CASSLQDTANTGELFF
J gene: TRBJ2-2
V gene: TRBV7-2
CDR3 length: 16
D gene: -
clone size: -

CDR3 DNA: TGTGCCAGCAGCCCGAAGGGGCTCAACACCGGGGAGCTGTTTTTT
CDR3 protein: CASSPKGLNTGELFF
J gene: TRBJ2-2
V gene: TRBV7-9
CDR3 length: 15
D gene: -
clone size: -

CDR3 DNA: TGTGCCAGCAGAAGCGGGAACACTGAAGCTTTCTTT
CDR3 protein: CASRSGNTEAFF
J gene: TRBJ1-1
V gene: TRBV7-9
CDR3 length: 12
D gene: -
clone size: -

CDR3 DNA: TGTGCCAGCAGTTTATCTTCAGGGCCCTCTCCCCAGGTCAATGAGCAGTTCTTC
CDR3 protein: CASSLSSGPSPQVNEQFF
J gene: TRBJ2-1
V gene: TRBV28
CDR3 length: 18
D gene: -
clone size: -

CDR3 DNA: TGCGCCAGCAGCCCGACAGGGGGCTTGAGCAATCAGCCCCAGCATTTT
CDR3 protein: CASSPTGGLSNQPQHF
J gene: TRBJ1-5
V gene: TRBV4-1
CDR3 length: 16
D gene: TRBD1
clone size: -

CDR3 DNA: TGCGCCAGCAGTCCCACGGAACAGCAGTCCTACAATGAGCAGTTCTTC
CDR3 protein: CASSPTEQQSYNEQFF
J gene: TRBJ2-1
V gene: TRBV5-1
CDR3 length: 16
D gene: -
clone size: few

CDR3 DNA: TGTGCCAGTAGTATCGAACTAGCGGGCTCCTACGAGCAGTACTTC
CDR3 protein: CASSIELAGSYEQYF
J gene: TRBJ2-7
V gene: TRBV19
CDR3 length: 15
D gene: TRBD2
clone size: -

CDR3 DNA: TGTGCCAGCAGCGTAGTTCAAGCGGGGGAGCAGTACTTC
CDR3 protein: CASSVVQAGEQYF
J gene: TRBJ2-7
V gene: TRBV9
CDR3 length: 13
D gene: TRBD2
clone size: -

CDR3 DNA: TGTGCCAGCAGTCCAGGACTAGCGGGAGGACCCCCTTACAATGAGCAGTTCTTC
CDR3 protein: CASSPGLAGGPPYNEQFF
J gene: TRBJ2-1
V gene: TRBV28
CDR3 length: 18
D gene: TRBD2
clone size: -

CDR3 DNA: TGTGCCAGCATCCCGTCGGGGCAGACTAATTCACCCCTCCACTTT
CDR3 protein: CASIPSGQTNSPLHF
J gene: TRBJ1-6
V gene: TRBV27
CDR3 length: 15
D gene: -
clone size: -

CDR3 DNA: TGTGCCAGTAGTATAGCTGGGACTAGCGGGAGCACAGATACGCAGTATTTT
CDR3 protein: CASSIAGTSGSTDTQYF
J gene: TRBJ2-3
V gene: TRBV19
CDR3 length: 17
D gene: TRBD2
clone size: -

CDR3 DNA: TGTGCCAGCAGCTTATTAGAGGGGGGGACAGGGGAATCTGTGTCTGGGGCCAACGTCCTGACTTTC
CDR3 protein: CASSLLEGGTGESVSGANVLTF
J gene: TRBJ2-6
V gene: TRBV7-6
CDR3 length: 22
D gene: TRBD1
clone size: -

CDR3 DNA: TGCGCCAGCAGCCTAATTTCAGGGGACGGGGCTTTCTTT
CDR3 protein: CASSLISGDGAFF
J gene: TRBJ1-1
V gene: TRBV4-3
CDR3 length: 13
D gene: -
clone size: -

CDR3 DNA: TGTGCCAGTAGAAGGACAGGCTCATATGGCTACACCTTC
CDR3 protein: CASRRTGSYGYTF
J gene: TRBJ1-2
V gene: TRBV19
CDR3 length: 13
D gene: TRBD1
clone size: -

CDR3 DNA: TGTGCCAGCAGTTTGGCCGGGACAGGGCTAGAAAAACTGTTTTTT
CDR3 protein: CASSLAGTGLEKLFF
J gene: TRBJ1-4
V gene: TRBV27
CDR3 length: 15
D gene: TRBD1
clone size: -

CDR3 DNA: TGTGCCAGCTCACCATTAAAAACATCGGGACAGAAATACAATGAGCAGTTCTTC
CDR3 protein: CASSPLKTSGQKYNEQFF
J gene: TRBJ2-1
V gene: TRBV18
CDR3 length: 18
D gene: TRBD1
clone size: -

CDR3 DNA: TGCGCCAGCAGCCAAACTACGGGACTAGCGGGAGTGGAGACCCAGTACTTC
CDR3 protein: CASSQTTGLAGVETQYF
J gene: TRBJ2-5
V gene: TRBV4-3
CDR3 length: 17
D gene: TRBD2
clone size: -

CDR3 DNA: TGCGCCAGCAGCCTAACCGCGGGTCAGCCCCAGCATTTT
CDR3 protein: CASSLTAGQPQHF
J gene: TRBJ1-5
V gene: TRBV4-1
CDR3 length: 13
D gene: -
clone size: -

CDR3 DNA: TGTGCCAGTACCTTAACAGGGTCGGAGACCCAGTACTTC
CDR3 protein: CASTLTGSETQYF
J gene: TRBJ2-5
V gene: TRBV19
CDR3 length: 13
D gene: -
clone size: -

CDR3 DNA: TGTGCCAGCAGTTTATCAGACAGCATCTATGGCTACACCTTC
CDR3 protein: CASSLSDSIYGYTF
J gene: TRBJ1-2
V gene: TRBV28
CDR3 length: 14
D gene: -
clone size: -

CDR3 DNA: TGTGCCAGCTCACCGGGGGGGCGGACTGAAGCTTTCTTT
CDR3 protein: CASSPGGRTEAFF
J gene: TRBJ1-1
V gene: TRBV18
CDR3 length: 13
D gene: -
clone size: -

CDR3 DNA: TGTGCCAGCAGTGATAACGACTACGAGCAGTACTTC
CDR3 protein: CASSDNDYEQYF
J gene: TRBJ2-7
V gene: TRBV2
CDR3 length: 12
D gene: -
clone size: once

CDR3 DNA: TGTGCCAGCAGCGTCAGCGGGATGCAGGCAGATACGCAGTATTTT
CDR3 protein: CASSVSGMQADTQYF
J gene: TRBJ2-3
V gene: TRBV9
CDR3 length: 15
D gene: TRBD2
clone size: -

CDR3 DNA: TGCGCCAGCAGCTTGGCCTATCTGGAGAGGGATACGCAGTATTTT
CDR3 protein: CASSLAYLERDTQYF
J gene: TRBJ2-3
V gene: TRBV5-1
CDR3 length: 15
D gene: -
clone size: -

CDR3 DNA: TGCGCCAGCAGCTCTAACGGAGACTCTGGAAACACCATATATTTT
CDR3 protein: CASSSNGDSGNTIYF
J gene: TRBJ1-3
V gene: TRBV5-1
CDR3 length: 15
D gene: -
clone size: -

CDR3 DNA: TGTGCCAGCTCAGCTCTAGCGGGAGCAGTTTACGAGCAGTACTTC
CDR3 protein: CASSALAGAVYEQYF
J gene: TRBJ2-7
V gene: TRBV18
CDR3 length: 15
D gene: TRBD2
clone size: -

CDR3 DNA: TGTGCCAGTAGTACTTTCTTGGGACAGGGGGCAACCTACGAGCAGTACTTC
CDR3 protein: CASSTFLGQGATYEQYF
J gene: TRBJ2-7
V gene: TRBV19
CDR3 length: 17
D gene: TRBD1
clone size: -

CDR3 DNA: TGTGCCAGCAGTGAATGGGATGAGACCCAGTACTTC
CDR3 protein: CASSEWDETQYF
J gene: TRBJ2-5
V gene: TRBV25-1
CDR3 length: 12
D gene: -
clone size: -

CDR3 DNA: TGTGCCACCAGCACGACGGATTTTAATGAAAAACTGTTTTTT
CDR3 protein: CATSTTDFNEKLFF
J gene: TRBJ1-4
V gene: TRBV15
CDR3 length: 14
D gene: -
clone size: medium-sized

CDR3 DNA: TGTGCCAGCAGTTACTCGGCTAGAGGGGATGGAGATACGCAGTATTTT
CDR3 protein: CASSYSARGDGDTQYF
J gene: TRBJ2-3
V gene: TRBV6-5
CDR3 length: 16
D gene: -
clone size: -

CDR3 DNA: TGCAGCGTTGCTGTAGCGGGATTGGTCGGGGAGACCCAGTACTTC
CDR3 protein: CSVAVAGLVGETQYF
J gene: TRBJ2-5
V gene: TRBV29-1
CDR3 length: 15
D gene: TRBD2
clone size: once

CDR3 DNA: TGTGCCAGCAGCGTTGGGTCTCTAGCCAAAAACATTCAGTACTTC
CDR3 protein: CASSVGSLAKNIQYF
J gene: TRBJ2-4
V gene: TRBV9
CDR3 length: 15
D gene: -
clone size: -

CDR3 DNA: TGTGCCAGCAGTTACTGGACAGGTCGTCAAGAGACCCAGTACTTC
CDR3 protein: CASSYWTGRQETQYF
J gene: TRBJ2-5
V gene: TRBV6-5
CDR3 length: 15
D gene: TRBD1
clone size: few

CDR3 DNA: TGTGCCAGCAGCGTAGGGCTCCAAGTCGGGCAAGAGACCCAGTACTTC
CDR3 protein: CASSVGLQVGQETQYF
J gene: TRBJ2-5
V gene: TRBV9
CDR3 length: 16
D gene: -
clone size: -

CDR3 DNA: TGTGCCAGCAGTTTAGATGGTCGGGAAGGGGGTGAAAAACTGTTTTTT
CDR3 protein: CASSLDGREGGEKLFF
J gene: TRBJ1-4
V gene: TRBV28
CDR3 length: 16
D gene: -
clone size: -

CDR3 DNA: TGTGCCATCAGCCCCCTACAGGGCCAAGAGACCCAGTACTTC
CDR3 protein: CAISPLQGQETQYF
J gene: TRBJ2-5
V gene: TRBV10-3
CDR3 length: 14
D gene: -
clone size: -

CDR3 DNA: TGTGCCAGCAGTCGTTCCCCGGGGGGCAGTGGCTACACCTTC
CDR3 protein: CASSRSPGGSGYTF
J gene: TRBJ1-2
V gene: TRBV2
CDR3 length: 14
D gene: -
clone size: -

CDR3 DNA: TGTGCCAGCAGTTCGGACAGCTCCTACGAGCAGTACTTC
CDR3 protein: CASSSDSSYEQYF
J gene: TRBJ2-7
V gene: TRBV27
CDR3 length: 13
D gene: -
clone size: -

CDR3 DNA: TGTGCCAGCAGCTTGGGGGACAGAAGAACCGGGGAGCTGTTTTTT
CDR3 protein: CASSLGDRRTGELFF
J gene: TRBJ2-2
V gene: TRBV28
CDR3 length: 15
D gene: TRBD1
clone size: -

CDR3 DNA: TGCGCTAGCAGCCAACCTCTTGTGTCGATGAACACTGAAGCTTTCTTT
CDR3 protein: CASSQPLVSMNTEAFF
J gene: TRBJ1-1
V gene: TRBV4-1
CDR3 length: 16
D gene: -
clone size: once

CDR3 DNA: TGTGCCATCAGTGAGTCGGATCAGCCCCAGCATTTT
CDR3 protein: CAISESDQPQHF
J gene: TRBJ1-5
V gene: TRBV10-3
CDR3 length: 12
D gene: -
clone size: few

CDR3 DNA: TGTGCCATCAGTTCAGGACTAGCGGGGGGAGGAAGGGAGACCCAGTACTTC
CDR3 protein: CAISSGLAGGGRETQYF
J gene: TRBJ2-5
V gene: TRBV10-3
CDR3 length: 17
D gene: TRBD2
clone size: -

CDR3 DNA: TGTGCCAGCAGCTTGGCCCCAGGGGCCACTGAAGCTTTCTTT
CDR3 protein: CASSLAPGATEAFF
J gene: TRBJ1-1
V gene: TRBV5-4
CDR3 length: 14
D gene: -
clone size: -

CDR3 DNA: TGTGCCAGCAGTGACAGTCCGAGCTCTGGAAACACCATATATTTT
CDR3 protein: CASSDSPSSGNTIYF
J gene: TRBJ1-3
V gene: TRBV7-2
CDR3 length: 15
D gene: -
clone size: -

CDR3 DNA: TGTGCCAGCAGTTACACAGGGGGCTACGAGCAGTACTTC
CDR3 protein: CASSYTGGYEQYF
J gene: TRBJ2-7
V gene: TRBV6-5
CDR3 length: 13
D gene: TRBD1
clone size: -

CDR3 DNA: TGCAGCGTTGATGGTTTTTGGGACAGGGTCCGACAAGAGACCCAGTACTTC
CDR3 protein: CSVDGFWDRVRQETQYF
J gene: TRBJ2-5
V gene: TRBV29-1
CDR3 length: 17
D gene: TRBD1
clone size: -

CDR3 DNA: TGTGCCTGGGCGGTTGAGTTACGAGCCGGCTACACCTTC
CDR3 protein: CAWAVELRAGYTF
J gene: TRBJ1-2
V gene: TRBV30
CDR3 length: 13
D gene: -
clone size: -